Below, 23 T cell receptor beta chains from the same sample are listed, as sequenced in a study of lymphopenia after photon versus proton radiotherapy. Produced via immunoSEQ multiplex PCR; TCRdb's table is partial and in-frame only. The sample carries around 62,000 clones, about four fifths recorded once. The sample in question was peripheral blood, obtained from a patient treated with proton-based radiotherapy. The receptors stem from a man in his fifties or sixties with pancreatic cancer.

The table lists this clone with a count of one. The rearrangement joins TRBV6-1 to TRBJ1-2, with D perhaps matching TRBD1 (5 bases). The germline V gene encodes CDR1 MNHNS and CDR2 SASEGT. CDR3 size: 15 residues. The germline V and J ends were trimmed by 3 bases and 4 bases, with 15 bases remaining between them. The DNA for the CDR3 is TGTGCCAGCAGTGAGTCCGGGACCTGGACCTATGGCTACACCTTC. As protein: CASSESGTWTYGYTF.

With respect to this clone: Other DNA variants within this sample encode the same CDR3. This chain joins TRBV29-1 and TRBJ1-1; D is possibly TRBD1 (6 bases). In germline, CDR1 is SQVTM, CDR2 ANQGSEA. This CDR3 comprises 13 residues. The V end lost 3 bases, the J end lost 4 bases, and 12 bases lay between the germline ends. The CDR3 DNA follows: TGCAGCGTTGACAGGGGATTGGGCACTGAAGCTTTCTTT. Translated, it gives CSVDRGLGTEAFF.

A remark on this clone: At one end the junction does not follow the germline gene, possibly because of a read error. The V and J genes are TRBV7-7 and TRBJ2-3; TRBD2 matches 8 bases. The CDR3 totals 14 residues. CDR1 is SSHAT and CDR2 is FNYEAQ in the germline V gene (reference sequence). The CDR3 sequence is CASSPTSGTDTQYF. DNA of the CDR3: TGTGCTAGCAGCCCGACTAGCGGCACAGATACGCAGTATTTT. Full variable domain (outside the CDR3, taken from reference TRBV7-7 and TRBJ2-3): GAGVSQSPRYKVTKRGQDVTLRCDPISSHATLYWYQQALGQGPEFLTYFNYEAQPDKSGLPSDRFSAERPEGSISTLTIQRTEQRDSAMYRCASSPTSGTDTQYFGPGTRLTVL.

This chain links TRBV5-8 with TRBJ2-1; the match to TRBD1 covers 11 bases. Germline V gives CDR1 SGHTS, CDR2 YDEGEE. With 4 bases clipped from V and 7 bases from J, the junction kept 16 bases outside the gene matches. The CDR3 is 18 residues long. The CDR3 region is CASSDTYPGTGGGNEQFF. CDR3 coding DNA: TGTGCCAGCAGCGACACCTACCCCGGGACAGGGGGGGGGAATGAGCAGTTCTTC.

The chain employs TRBV10-1 and TRBJ2-7; D is ambiguous. CDR1 is WNHNN, CDR2 SYGVQD, per germline (reference sequence). V was shortened by 6 bases and J by 0 bases, with 15 bases between the two germline ends. The CDR3 is made up of 15 amino acids. CDR3 residues: CASSPADTRSYEQYF. CDR3 nucleotide sequence: TGCGCCAGCAGCCCAGCCGACACCCGCTCCTACGAGCAGTACTTC.

The chain carries TRBV6-1 and TRBJ2-7; D may be TRBD1 (6 bases). V gave up 5 bases and J gave up 3 bases, with 17 bases separating them. The length of the CDR3 is 15 residues. CDR1 is MNHNS, CDR2 SASEGT, per germline. The CDR3 region has the DNA TGTGCCAGCAGTTTGACAGGAGGTAACTACTACGAGCAGTACTTC. This codes for CASSLTGGNYYEQYF.

The rearrangement joins TRBV27 to TRBJ2-2, with 15 bases fitting TRBD2. V dropped 9 bases and J dropped 4; count of bases not matched to a gene: 15. The germline CDR1 and CDR2 sequences are MNHEY and SMNVEV (reference sequence). This CDR3 contains 19 residues. CDR3 region: CARGRTSGRAGGGTGELFF. For the CDR3, the DNA is TGTGCCAGGGGCCGGACTAGCGGGAGGGCCGGTGGGGGCACCGGGGAGCTGTTTTTT.

This clone was picked up a small number of times. The chain carries TRBV4-2 and TRBJ2-6; tentatively, D is TRBD1 or TRBD2 (6 bases each). V lost 1 base to trimming and J lost 2 bases, with 12 bases between them. This CDR3 region has 17 residues. CDR1 and CDR2 from the germline V gene are LGHNA and YNFKEQ. In nucleotides, the CDR3 is TGTGCCAGCAGCCAAGCGGCGCGGGACACTGGGGCCAACGTCCTGACTTTC. This encodes CASSQAARDTGANVLTF.

This chain joins TRBV14 and TRBJ1-4, with D maybe TRBD1 (6 bases). Germline loops: CDR1 SGHDN, CDR2 FVKESK. The CDR3 covers 12 residues. CDR3 DNA: TGTCTCAGGGGTGCAACTAATGAAAAACTGTTTTTT. It is translated as CLRGATNEKLFF.

The CDR3 DNA reads as TGTGCCAGCAGCTCACCAGGACAGGGTTTAAACACCATATATTTT. Its protein is CASSSPGQGLNTIYF. V usage is TRBV5-4 and J usage is TRBJ1-3, with 8 bases lining up with TRBD1. Germline V gene lookup returns CDR1 SGHNT and CDR2 YYREEE (reference sequence). The CDR3 has 15 residues. Trimming removed 3 bases from V and 6 bases from J; junction bases left unmatched: 8.

V and J are TRBV7-2 and TRBJ2-5; 9 bases fit TRBD2. This CDR3 is built from 17 residues. Germline loops: CDR1 SGHTA, CDR2 FQGNSA. V dropped 6 bases and J dropped 5; count of bases not matched to a gene: 16. In DNA, the CDR3 is TGTGCCAGCAGTCGTCCAAGGGGGACTAGCATCGGCGAGACCCAGTACTTC. The encoded protein is CASSRPRGTSIGETQYF. Full variable domain (missing parts from reference TRBV7-2 and TRBJ2-5): GAGVSQSPSNKVTEKGKDVELRCDPISGHTALYWYRQSLGQGLEFLIYFQGNSAPDKSGLPSDRFSAERTGGSVSTLTIQRTQQEDSAVYLCASSRPRGTSIGETQYFGPGTRLLVL.

The rearrangement uses TRBV28 and TRBJ2-7, with TRBD2 matching over 7 bases. V lost 7 bases and J lost 6; bases outside the gene matches: 18. The CDR3 covers 16 residues. The germline V gene has CDR1 MDHEN and CDR2 SYDVKM. As DNA, the CDR3 is TGTGCCAGCATCGTGGGAGGGACCGCTCCTAATGGCGAGCAGTACTTC. Protein: CASIVGGTAPNGEQYF.

This chain links TRBV25-1 with TRBJ2-1; D is ambiguous. CDR1 MGHDK and CDR2 SYGVNS come from the germline V gene. V lost 3 bases to trimming and J lost 11 bases, with 8 bases between them. This CDR3 comprises 11 residues. The CDR3 DNA follows: TGTGCCAGCAGTGACCTCAGAAAGCAGTTCTTC. Translation gives CASSDLRKQFF.

V and J are TRBV7-9 and TRBJ2-1; 8 positions agree with TRBD2. Germline V gene lookup returns CDR1 SEHNR and CDR2 FQNEAQ (reference sequence). The CDR3 totals 18 residues. V dropped 1 base and J dropped 5; count of bases not matched to a gene: 13. Here the CDR3 reads CASSLGWVLTSANNEQFF. As DNA, the CDR3 is TGTGCCAGCAGCTTAGGCTGGGTGTTGACTAGCGCCAACAATGAGCAGTTCTTC.

This sequence joins TRBV6-1 and TRBJ2-5, with D possibly matching TRBD1 (5 bases). From germline, CDR1 is MNHNS and CDR2 SASEGT. V dropped 7 bases and J dropped 1 base, with 16 bases sitting between them. This CDR3 region has 15 residues. The CDR3: CASKRRTHSQETQYF. Written as DNA, the CDR3 is TGTGCCAGCAAACGTCGGACACATTCCCAAGAGACCCAGTACTTC.

The chain combines TRBV5-1 with TRBJ2-1, with 12 bases matching TRBD2. CDR3 length equals 14 residues. V was clipped by 6 bases and J by 6 bases; unmatched bases: 4. Per germline, CDR1 SGHRS and CDR2 YFSETQ. CDR3: CASKRTSGTNEQFF. The CDR3 DNA reads TGCGCCAGCAAACGGACTAGCGGGACCAATGAGCAGTTCTTC.

The gene calls are TRBV7-9 and TRBJ1-1; the D is unclear. The CDR3 sequence is 13 residues long. Germline V gene sequence: CDR1 SEHNR, CDR2 FQNEAQ (reference sequence). V lost 0 bases, J lost 4 bases, and 6 bases lay in between. The CDR3 loop is CASSLATVTEAFF. CDR3 bases: TGTGCCAGCAGCTTAGCTACGGTCACTGAAGCTTTCTTT.

DNA of the CDR3: TGTGCCAGCAGCGTAGGTTCTAGCGGGAGGGCCTACGAGCAGTACTTC. It specifies CASSVGSSGRAYEQYF. V and J are TRBV9 and TRBJ2-7; 12 nucleotides align to TRBD2. V lost 0 bases to trimming and J lost 2 bases; unmatched junction nucleotides: 3. The CDR3 has 16 residues. Germline V gene sequence: CDR1 SGDLS, CDR2 YYNGEE.

The gene calls are TRBV11-2 and TRBJ2-1; 10 bases align to TRBD1. Germline values: CDR1 SGHAT, CDR2 FQNNGV. With V trimmed by 5 bases and J by 5 bases, 3 bases remained unmatched. The CDR3 runs to 14 residues. The CDR3 nucleotides read TGTGCCAGCAGCCCGGGACAGGGGAACAATGAGCAGTTCTTC. This codes for CASSPGQGNNEQFF.

This clone was picked up a small number of times. The rearrangement links TRBV11-3 to TRBJ1-2; unclear D gene. Germline values: CDR1 SGHNT, CDR2 YENEEA. CDR3 length equals 13 residues. Trimming took 5 bases from V and 7 from J, leaving 14 bases between them. The DNA of the CDR3 is TGTGCCAGCAGCGCCATGACATGGGGTGGCTACACCTTC. Protein product: CASSAMTWGGYTF.

This clone was picked up a small number of times. The chain links TRBV7-6 to TRBJ2-5; D might be TRBD1 or TRBD2, each matching 6 bases. The length of the CDR3 is 13 residues. V was shortened by 0 bases and J by 5 bases, with 7 bases between the two germline ends. Per germline, CDR1 SGHVS and CDR2 FNYEAQ. The chain's CDR3 is CASSLAGGETQYF. The CDR3 nucleotides are TGTGCCAGCAGCTTAGCAGGGGGGGAGACCCAGTACTTC.

The rearrangement uses TRBV7-6 and TRBJ2-5; 7 bases map to TRBD2. The CDR3 length is 16 residues. Germline assignment: CDR1 SGHVS and CDR2 FNYEAQ. The J segment lost 5 bases and the V segment lost 4 bases, leaving 13 bases of the junction unmatched. The CDR3 loop reads CASSSRWAGVRETQYF. The CDR3 bases are TGTGCCAGCAGCTCTAGGTGGGCGGGAGTAAGGGAGACCCAGTACTTC.

The V call is TRBV11-2, the J call TRBJ2-3; D gene unclear. Per the germline V gene, CDR1 is SGHAT and CDR2 is FQNNGV. Trimming removed 3 bases from V and 4 bases from J, with 11 bases in between. CDR3 length: 14 amino acids. CDR3 amino acids: CASSFDHGADTQYF. CDR3 in DNA: TGTGCCAGCAGCTTCGACCACGGCGCAGATACGCAGTATTTT.